Below, one T cell receptor beta chain is given with its context. This clone has a handful of counts. Its recognized antigen is unknown. Qualities for individual bases were not recorded, and no much larger clone is one base off. The collaborating institutions used their own protocols to collect whole blood in K2EDTA tubes. Collaborator samples were shipped for TCRbeta analysis as frozen whole blood, isolated PBMCs, or DNA extracted from either sample type. This sample is drawn from a study of blood T cell repertoires in COVID-19 (dated by TCRdb to the early 2020s). For the wider study: The collaborator samples originated in the United States, Italy and Spain and spanned the acute and convalescent phases of COVID-19. The prospective study material was composed of cDNA or gDNA derived from T cells, B-cell-depleted T cells, or PBMCs. The dataset comprised deeply sampled blood TCRbeta repertoires from subjects exposed to, actively infected with, or recovered from COVID-19. The repertoires were made available in a free public database intended to serve as a resource for research on the immune response to SARS-CoV-2. The samples were drawn from the first 160 participants of the ongoing ImmuneRACE study and from some 1,300 subjects provided by 6 global collaborators. Sample metadata almost always included a de-identified subject ID, COVID-19 status, age in years and sex. Where available, HLA class I and class II types were obtained from metadata supplied by the sample provider rather than from assay-based typing. Summary of the overall study and its limitations: How much clinical and demographic metadata was included differed by source and by participant, and the metadata was provided uncurated.

TCRbeta CDR3 regions were amplified from genomic DNA using the immunoSEQ Assay, a bias-controlled multiplex PCR. The original pipeline was this. The number of nucleated cells in each sample was estimated by amplification of reference gene primers within the assay. To quantify the absolute abundance of each unique TCRbeta CDR3 rearrangement, sequence reads were collapsed and filtered. For each sample, productive Simpson clonality was calculated as the square root of Simpson's diversity index across productive rearrangements. The table was pulled from immuneACCESS by TCRdb, which kept in-frame rearrangements only. Such tables lose some clones; where checked, under half of the loss comes from unresolved V genes, and the rest has no known cause. That table gives V, J and clone size, and the DNA gave D and trimming. This sample is represented by approximately 300,000 clones; approximately 85% of them were singletons. The top ten hold around 1.5% of the sample.

As encoded in the germline V gene, CDR1 is SGHTA while CDR2 is FQGNSA. The junction shows trimming of 3 bases on V and 7 bases on J, and the gene matches do not reach 6 bases of it. The CDR3, cysteine through phenylalanine, is 14 amino acids long. Only the CDR3 DNA stays, 42 bases, in frame from base 1. The sequence was obtained from a woman in her fifties or sixties with acute or convalescent COVID-19. The V gene is TRBV7-2 and the J gene is TRBJ2-1; 7 bases in the middle match TRBD1. Material: peripheral blood. The DNA sequence is TGTGCCAGCAGCTTTAGACAGGGATTTAATGAGCAGTTCTTC. It specifies CASSFRQGFNEQFF.